This T cell receptor beta chain is from a study of T cells in Graves' hyperthyroidism and ophthalmopathy. The TCR beta CDR3 regions underwent amplification using RNA transcripts as the source. First-round RT-PCR with HTBI primers amplified the TCR CDR3 region. TCRdb redid the calling of the multiplex PCR reads with MiXCR, one entry per CDR3 protein. The repertoire has 540,000 or so distinct CDR3 sequences, around 14% of them found once; the top ten carry roughly 6.6%. This clonotype was picked up many times. V was shortened by 3 bases and J by 3 bases, with 11 bases between the two germline ends. Germline V gives CDR1 KGHSH, CDR2 LQKENI. CDR3 length: 14 residues.

V is TRBV18 and J is TRBJ1-1, with D hard to call. The TCR sequence derives from a woman between 25 and 40 years old with Graves' hyperthyroidism. The sample consisted of blood. The DNA of the CDR3 is TGTGCCAGCTCACCTAAAGACTTGGACACTGAAGCTTTCTTT. As protein: CASSPKDLDTEAFF.